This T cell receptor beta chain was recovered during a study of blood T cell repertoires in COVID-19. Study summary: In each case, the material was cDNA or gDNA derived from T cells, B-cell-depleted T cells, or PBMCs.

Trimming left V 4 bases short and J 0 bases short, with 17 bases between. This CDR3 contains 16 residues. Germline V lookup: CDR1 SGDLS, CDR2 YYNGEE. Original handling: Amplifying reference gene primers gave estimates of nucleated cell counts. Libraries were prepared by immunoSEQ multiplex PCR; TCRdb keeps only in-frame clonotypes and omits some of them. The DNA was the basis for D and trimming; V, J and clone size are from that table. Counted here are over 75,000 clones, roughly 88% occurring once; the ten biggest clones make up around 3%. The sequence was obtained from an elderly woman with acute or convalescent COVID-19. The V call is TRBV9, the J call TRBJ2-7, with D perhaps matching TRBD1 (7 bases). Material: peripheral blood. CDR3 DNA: TGTGCCAGCAGCCGGACAGGCGGGACGGACTCCTACGAGCAGTACTTC. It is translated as CASSRTGGTDSYEQYF. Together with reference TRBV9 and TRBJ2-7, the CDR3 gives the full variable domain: DSGVTQTPKHLITATGQRVTLRCSPRSGDLSVYWYQQSLDQGLQFLIQYYNGEERAKGNILERFSAQQFPDLHSELNLSSLELGDSALYFCASSRTGGTDSYEQYFGPGTRLTVT.